This T cell receptor beta chain is drawn from a study of CD8 T cells in Susac syndrome. J was trimmed by 2 bases and V by 5 bases; bases with no gene match: 8. The CDR3 is made up of 15 amino acids. The germline CDR1 and CDR2 sequences are MNHEY and SMNVEV (reference sequence). Study-wide results and caveats: It was acknowledged in the study that the number of individuals who were included in its TCR sequencing and HLA analysis was relatively small.

As for this clonotype: Its antigen is not known.

From blood CD8+ and CD4+ T cells, the TCR beta chain was sequenced. The CD8+ and CD4+ T cells were negatively isolated, with the TEMRA cells enriched by FACS. Reverse transcription of roughly 0.5 to 1 ug RNA was carried out with random hexamers. An immunoSEQ multiplex PCR amplified TCR beta CDR3 over 54 Vbeta and 13 Jbeta. TCRdb recomputed calls from the immunoSEQ multiplex PCR reads with MiXCR, one row per CDR3 protein. The top ten clones hold roughly 0.22% of a sample with 250,000 to 300,000 distinct CDR3 sequences, over 75% of them seen once. This chain links TRBV27 with TRBJ1-2, with 7 bases matching TRBD1. The sample consisted of CD8+ T cells from PBMCs. The clonotype originates from a human donor with multiple sclerosis. The CDR3 DNA is TGTGCCAGCAGTACGGCCGGGACAGACAACTATGGCTACACCTTC. Translation gives CASSTAGTDNYGYTF.